One and the same sample provided the 32 T cell receptor beta chains below, sequenced in a study of T cell responses to AZD1222 COVID-19 vaccine. The data were produced by immunoSEQ multiplex PCR, yet TCRdb's version contains in-frame clones alone and is incomplete. The sample lists 200,000 or so clones; 70% to 90% were seen once. The material was peripheral blood, obtained on day 0 of AZD1222 vaccination. All receptors derive from an adult in good health.

Many counts were recorded for this clone. The chain has TRBV5-6 and TRBJ2-1; D perhaps matches TRBD1 (6 bases). The germline V gene encodes CDR1 SGHDT and CDR2 YYEEEE. The CDR3 has 14 amino acids. The V gene lost 4 bases and the J gene lost 0 bases, with 8 bases spanning the gap. As DNA, the CDR3 is TGTGCCAGCAGCACGGACAGCTCCTACAATGAGCAGTTCTTC. It encodes CASSTDSSYNEQFF.

The V call is TRBV2, the J call TRBJ2-2; 7 bases are a match to TRBD1. This CDR3 has 15 residues. V lost 3 bases to trimming and J lost 2 bases; unmatched junction nucleotides: 3. Germline V CDR1 and CDR2: SNHLY, FYNNEI. CDR3 sequence reads: CASSDRTGNTGELFF. In DNA form, the CDR3 reads TGTGCCAGCAGTGACCGGACAGGAAACACCGGGGAGCTGTTTTTT.

The chain links TRBV6-5 to TRBJ2-7; 7 nucleotides agree with TRBD2. The junction had 3 bases not matched to a gene; V was cut back by 6 bases and J by 4 bases. Germline CDR1 is MNHEY and CDR2 is SVGAGI. This CDR3 is 12 amino acids long. Here the CDR3 reads CASSRLAYEQYF. DNA of the CDR3: TGTGCCAGCAGCAGACTAGCTTACGAGCAGTACTTC.

The genes are TRBV9 and TRBJ1-1; 9 bases fit TRBD1. The CDR3 sequence is 13 residues long. J was trimmed by 10 bases and V by 3 bases; bases with no gene match: 7. Germline CDR1 reads SGDLS; CDR2 reads YYNGEE. The CDR3 coding sequence is TGTGCCAGCAGCGCCGGACAGGGGTCTGGAGCTTTCTTT. Amino acid sequence: CASSAGQGSGAFF.

The chain couples TRBV30 to TRBJ2-7, with D possibly being TRBD2 (7 bases). The CDR3 consists of 15 residues. Germline CDR1 GTSNPN, CDR2 SVGIG (reference sequence). Between the trimmed V and J ends, which lost 0 bases and 2 bases, there was a span of 14 bases. The CDR3 bases are TGTGCCTGGAGTGTCGGCGGGGGCCTCGCCTACGAGCAGTACTTC. Its translation is CAWSVGGGLAYEQYF.

The rearrangement links TRBV5-1 to TRBJ1-3; D is undetermined. CDR3 size: 16 residues. Trimming shortened V by 5 bases and J by 0 bases, and 15 bases separated the two germline ends. Germline V gene sequence: CDR1 SGHRS, CDR2 YFSETQ. The CDR3 region is CASRPRPENSGNTIYF. In nucleotides, the CDR3 is TGCGCCAGCAGACCAAGGCCAGAAAACTCTGGAAACACCATATATTTT.

The CDR3 loop reads CASSWGLAGEEQYF. CDR3 DNA sequence: TGCGCCAGCAGCTGGGGACTAGCGGGGGAGGAGCAGTACTTC. This rearrangement joins TRBV5-1 to TRBJ2-7, with 14 positions matching TRBD2. Per germline, CDR1 SGHRS and CDR2 YFSETQ. Germline trimming cut 3 bases from V and 7 bases from J; bases unmatched to any gene: 3. The CDR3 has 14 amino acids.

The V gene is TRBV7-2, the J gene TRBJ2-2; D may be TRBD2 (6 bases). CDR1 and CDR2 from the germline V gene are SGHTA and FQGNSA. The CDR3 loop spans 14 amino acids. Trimming shortened V by 5 bases and J by 8 bases, and 15 bases separated the two germline ends. DNA for the CDR3: TGTGCCAGCAGCCGGGACTCGTCTTCTGGGGAGCTGTTTTTT. It codes for CASSRDSSSGELFF.

V gene TRBV28 combines with J gene TRBJ2-1; TRBD2 is a possible D gene (5 bases). The CDR3 length is 13 residues. Germline lookup yields CDR1 MDHEN and CDR2 SYDVKM. V gave up 6 bases and J gave up 9 bases, with 15 bases separating them. The CDR3 loop reads CASRNSGRGEQFF. CDR3 nucleotides: TGTGCCAGCAGGAACTCGGGTCGGGGTGAGCAGTTCTTC.

The chain recombines TRBV5-1 with TRBJ2-7; D not certain. The germline V gene encodes CDR1 SGHRS and CDR2 YFSETQ. The V gene lost 0 bases and the J gene lost 3 bases, with 13 bases spanning the gap. The CDR3 is 15 amino acids. The CDR3: CASSLAPGGHYEQYF. The CDR3 DNA reads as TGCGCCAGCAGCTTGGCCCCGGGCGGCCACTACGAGCAGTACTTC.

This chain connects TRBV6-1 to TRBJ2-1, with D possibly being TRBD1 or TRBD2 (5 bases each). Looked up from germline, CDR1 is MNHNS and CDR2 is SASEGT. This CDR3 contains 15 residues. Trimming took 3 bases from V and 7 from J, leaving 16 bases between them. The DNA of the CDR3 is TGTGCCAGCAGTGATTTCTGGGTTGAGGGGAATGAGCAGTTCTTC. It translates to CASSDFWVEGNEQFF.

This chain links TRBV20-1 with TRBJ2-7; TRBD2 aligns across 7 bases. CDR3 length equals 13 residues. Germline CDR1 reads DFQATT; CDR2 reads SNEGSKA (reference sequence). With V trimmed by 3 bases and J by 2 bases, 4 bases remained unmatched. DNA of the CDR3: TGCAGTGCTAGTCTCAGCGGGACCTACGAGCAGTACTTC. This gives the protein CSASLSGTYEQYF.

V gene TRBV7-3 combines with J gene TRBJ2-5; D ambiguous. CDR1 is SGHTA and CDR2 is FQGTGA in the germline V gene. Trimming shortened V by 5 bases and J by 5 bases, and 12 bases separated the two germline ends. The CDR3 length is 13 residues. CDR3 protein: CASSPRAAETQYF. The CDR3 DNA reads as TGTGCCAGCAGCCCCCGTGCGGCGGAGACCCAGTACTTC.

The chain joins TRBV11-2 to TRBJ1-2; D is undetermined. The CDR3 has 17 residues. The V end was cut by 1 base, the J end by 5 bases, with 20 bases between. Looked up from germline, CDR1 is SGHAT and CDR2 is FQNNGV. CDR3 sequence reads: CASSLVGYPDPLYGYTF. CDR3 nucleotide sequence: TGTGCCAGCAGCTTAGTAGGTTATCCCGACCCACTTTATGGCTACACCTTC. The full variable domain, rest sourced from reference TRBV11-2 and TRBJ1-2, is EAGVAQSPRYKIIEKRQSVAFWCNPISGHATLYWYQQILGQGPKLLIQFQNNGVVDDSQLPKDRFSAERLKGVDSTLKIQPAKLEDSAVYLCASSLVGYPDPLYGYTFGSGTRLTVV.

This clone turned up a few times. The chain employs TRBV6-2 or TRBV6-3 and TRBJ2-5, with unresolved D. V was shortened by 2 bases and J by 2 bases, with 12 bases between the two germline ends. The CDR3 is made up of 15 amino acids. Germline values: CDR1 MNHEY, CDR2 SVGEGT. The CDR3 sequence is CASSYPTDAQETQYF. The CDR3 DNA reads as TGTGCCAGCAGTTACCCGACGGATGCTCAAGAGACCCAGTACTTC.

The chain joins TRBV29-1 to TRBJ1-1, with 8 bases identical to TRBD1. Germline trimming cut 5 bases from V and 5 bases from J; bases unmatched to any gene: 1. The CDR3 length is 11 residues. Germline V gene data show CDR1 as SQVTM and CDR2 as ANQGSEA. The CDR3 loop is CSVRTGTEAFF. The CDR3 coding sequence is TGCAGCGTTCGGACAGGGACTGAAGCTTTCTTT.

This clone was counted a single time. The CDR3 nucleotides read TGTGCCAGCATCCCGGAGGACCGATACGAGCAGTACTTC. Protein: CASIPEDRYEQYF. J is TRBJ2-7 and V is TRBV2; TRBD2 is a possible D gene (5 bases). V dropped 7 bases and J dropped 4 bases, with 14 bases sitting between them. Looked up from germline, CDR1 is SNHLY and CDR2 is FYNNEI. The CDR3 is 13 amino acids.

The V and J genes are TRBV7-2 and TRBJ2-2, with 9 bases fitting TRBD2. The CDR3 totals 16 residues. The J segment lost 6 bases and the V segment lost 3 bases, leaving 8 bases of the junction unmatched. Germline V gene lookup returns CDR1 SGHTA and CDR2 FQGNSA. The CDR3: CASSFSSGASAGELFF. CDR3 DNA: TGTGCCAGCAGCTTTTCTAGCGGGGCGTCGGCCGGGGAGCTGTTTTTT.

The chain uses TRBV5-1 and TRBJ2-1; 12 bases are a match to TRBD2. J lost 10 bases, V lost 4 bases, and 12 bases had no gene match. The germline gives CDR1 SGHRS, CDR2 YFSETQ. CDR3 length: 16 residues. The DNA of the CDR3 is TGCGCCAGCAGCAATGAACTAGCGGGGGGTCAACGGGAGCAGTTCTTC. It yields the protein CASSNELAGGQREQFF.

The gene calls are TRBV14 and TRBJ2-3; 7 bases are shared with TRBD2. This CDR3 has 16 amino acids. With 0 bases clipped from V and 5 bases from J, the junction kept 8 bases outside the gene matches. Germline CDR1 SGHDN, CDR2 FVKESK. The DNA for the CDR3 is TGTGCCAGCAGCCAAGACCTAAGACTAGCAGGAGATACGCAGTATTTT. It codes for CASSQDLRLAGDTQYF.

The CDR3: CASSLFSTELNTEAFF. CDR3 in DNA: TGTGCCAGCAGCTTATTCAGCACAGAACTGAACACTGAAGCTTTCTTT. The chain recombines TRBV7-9 with TRBJ1-1; D is unclear. From germline, CDR1 is SEHNR and CDR2 FQNEAQ (reference sequence). The CDR3 extends over 16 amino acids. The germline V and J ends were trimmed by 2 bases and 0 bases, with 13 bases remaining between them.

The CDR3 nucleotides read TGTGCCAGCAGCTTACTTGGCGGACCCCGCACTGAAGCTTTCTTT. Translation: CASSLLGGPRTEAFF. This rearrangement joins TRBV7-9 to TRBJ1-1; no clear D. Trimming took off 2 bases at V and 4 bases at J, with 14 bases between the two ends. CDR1 and CDR2 from the germline V gene are SEHNR and FQNEAQ (reference sequence). The CDR3 loop spans 15 amino acids.

This sequence joins TRBV5-4 and TRBJ2-5; 10 nucleotides match TRBD2. CDR1 is SGHNT, CDR2 YYREEE, per germline (reference sequence). J was trimmed by 7 bases and V by 3 bases; bases with no gene match: 12. CDR3 length: 16 residues. The CDR3 bases are TGTGCCAGCAGCTATCCGGGACTAGCGACCCCAGGGACCCAGTACTTC. This codes for CASSYPGLATPGTQYF. The variable domain in full, with the rest retrieved from reference TRBV5-4 and TRBJ2-5, is ETGVTQSPTHLIKTRGQQVTLRCSSQSGHNTVSWYQQALGQGPQFIFQYYREEENGRGNFPPRFSGLQFPNYSSELNVNALELDDSALYLCASSYPGLATPGTQYFGPGTRLLVL.

The chain links TRBV7-9 to TRBJ1-4; D is perhaps TRBD1 (5 bases). The CDR3 extends over 19 amino acids. The germline CDR1 and CDR2 sequences are SEHNR and FQNEAQ (reference sequence). With 4 bases removed from V and 8 bases from J, the gap between germline ends came to 29 bases. The CDR3, as DNA: TGTGCCAGCAGCTACTCGGGGCGGACGGGAACCCCTAGAGGGGAAAAACTGTTTTTT. It encodes CASSYSGRTGTPRGEKLFF.

This chain connects TRBV24-1 to TRBJ2-3; D tentatively fits TRBD1 or TRBD2 (5 bases each). This CDR3 has 14 residues. The germline V gene encodes CDR1 KGHDR and CDR2 SFDVKD. Trimming cost V 3 bases and J 4 bases, with 10 bases left between them. The CDR3 spells CATSDPGRADTQYF. The CDR3, as DNA: TGTGCCACCAGTGATCCGGGACGGGCAGATACGCAGTATTTT.

This clone was counted a few times. The V and J genes are TRBV27 and TRBJ1-4, with 8 bases identical to TRBD1. CDR1 and CDR2 from the germline V gene are MNHEY and SMNVEV (reference sequence). V trimming: 5 bases; J trimming: 5 bases; junction bases outside the gene matches: 10. The length of the CDR3 is 16 residues. CDR3 in amino acids: CASSRRGQARNEKLFF. CDR3 DNA: TGTGCCAGCAGTCGTCGGGGACAGGCCCGGAATGAAAAACTGTTTTTT.

V is TRBV30 and J is TRBJ2-5; possible D gene TRBD2, 5 bases. The germline CDR1 and CDR2 sequences are GTSNPN and SVGIG (reference sequence). CDR3 length equals 14 residues. Between the trimmed V and J ends, which lost 2 bases and 5 bases, there was a span of 15 bases. The CDR3, as DNA: TGTGCCTGGAGTAGGGCGGGTCCTGGGGAGACCCAGTACTTC. It translates to CAWSRAGPGETQYF.

The rearrangement uses TRBV14 and TRBJ2-7; TRBD2 aligns across 11 bases. V shed 3 bases and J 2 bases; nucleotides not matched to a gene: 6. The germline gives CDR1 SGHDN, CDR2 FVKESK. CDR3 length: 16 residues. CDR3 loop: CASSHLTSGVTYEQYF. The DNA of the CDR3 is TGTGCCAGCAGCCACCTGACTAGCGGGGTTACCTACGAGCAGTACTTC.

V usage is TRBV30 and J usage is TRBJ1-1; D may be TRBD1 (5 bases). Germline values: CDR1 GTSNPN, CDR2 SVGIG (reference sequence). CDR3 length: 14 amino acids. V lost 2 bases and J lost 4, with 14 bases in between. CDR3 in DNA: TGTGCCTGGAGTAGGCGGGGCACGGGCACTGAAGCTTTCTTT. Encoded protein: CAWSRRGTGTEAFF.

V gene TRBV6-1 combines with J gene TRBJ1-6; TRBD1 matches 10 bases. This CDR3 has 17 residues. Per the germline V gene, CDR1 is MNHNS and CDR2 is SASEGT. Losses at the gene ends were 4 bases for V and 9 bases for J; bases not matched to a gene: 12. The CDR3 DNA sequence: TGTGCCAGCAGTGGACAGGGGGCGCGTTCTTTGTCTTCACCCCTCCACTTT. Translation: CASSGQGARSLSSPLHF.

This clone was seen a single time. CDR3 nucleotides: TGTGCCACCTGGACAGGGACCGCTGAAGCTTTCTTT. Encoded protein: CATWTGTAEAFF. V usage is TRBV28 and J usage is TRBJ1-1, with 8 nucleotides matching TRBD1. In germline, CDR1 is MDHEN, CDR2 SYDVKM. After removal of 10 bases from V and 6 bases from J, the junction contained 7 bases not matched to a gene. The CDR3 consists of 12 residues.

V and J are TRBV6-1 and TRBJ2-2, with 8 bases matching TRBD1. CDR3 length: 16 residues. The V segment lost 4 bases and the J segment 5 bases; nucleotides outside the gene matches: 9. Per the germline V gene, CDR1 is MNHNS and CDR2 is SASEGT. CDR3 in DNA: TGTGCCAGCAGTGCAAATACAGGGGGAGGAACCGGGGAGCTGTTTTTT. This encodes CASSANTGGGTGELFF.